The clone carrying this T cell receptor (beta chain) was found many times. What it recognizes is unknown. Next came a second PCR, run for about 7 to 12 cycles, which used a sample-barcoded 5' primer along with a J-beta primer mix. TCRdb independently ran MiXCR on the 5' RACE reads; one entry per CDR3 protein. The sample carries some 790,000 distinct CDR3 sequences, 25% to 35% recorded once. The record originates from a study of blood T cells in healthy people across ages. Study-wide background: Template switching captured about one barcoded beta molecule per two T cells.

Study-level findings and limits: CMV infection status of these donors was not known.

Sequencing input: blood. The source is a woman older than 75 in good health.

The DNA of the CDR3 is TGTGCCAGCAGCGCCTCAGGGTACTACGAGCAGTACTTC. This codes for CASSASGYYEQYF. V gene TRBV12-3 or TRBV12-4 combines with J gene TRBJ2-7, with D possibly TRBD1 on 5 matching bases. Trimming removed 6 bases from V and 3 bases from J, with 12 bases in between. The CDR3 contains 13 residues.